One and the same sample provided the 2 T cell receptor beta chains below, sequenced in a study of cytomegalovirus exposure and HLA in healthy donors. Profiling relied on immunoSEQ multiplex PCR, and the TCRdb table lists in-frame clones only, not all of them. The data show approximately 160,000 clones, 84% seen once. Sample: PBMCs. These receptors all stem from a man aged 25-45 years in good health and CMV-seropositive.

V gene TRBV23-1 combines with J gene TRBJ1-3; 10 bases match TRBD1. TRBV23-1 is identified as an open reading frame with a role that is uncertain. This CDR3 has 17 residues. J lost 2 bases, V lost 10 bases, and 14 bases had no gene match. The CDR3 reads CANSVPGQGSTGNTIYF. The CDR3 DNA is TGCGCCAACTCAGTCCCGGGACAGGGGAGTACTGGAAACACCATATATTTT.

This chain connects TRBV9 to TRBJ1-5; 11 nucleotides line up with TRBD1. Germline-derived CDR1 and CDR2 are SGDLS and YYNGEE. Unmatched junction bases numbered 9, after V lost 7 bases and J lost 6 bases. The CDR3 length is 15 residues. CDR3 loop: CASSGTGGFGQPQHF. The CDR3 DNA follows: TGTGCCAGCTCCGGGACAGGGGGTTTCGGTCAGCCCCAGCATTTT.